This entry lists 19 T cell receptor beta chains sequenced from one sample in a study of T-cell memory formation after mild COVID-19. TCRdb passed the 5' RACE reads through MiXCR, listing each CDR3 protein once. The sample has 550,000 to 650,000 distinct CDR3 sequences, around 15% seen once; the top ten hold about 7.5%. The material sequenced was PBMCs or a T cell subset sorted from them (not recorded which). These receptors all come from an adult woman who had mild COVID-19 (a few samples of this study predate the infection). Cell type and time point are not known.

The chain uses TRBV4-1 and TRBJ1-5; D call uncertain. In germline, CDR1 is MGHRA, CDR2 YSYEKL. With 0 bases removed from V and 2 bases from J, the gap between germline ends came to 8 bases. This CDR3 spans 15 amino acids. The CDR3 coding sequence is TGCGCCAGCAGCCAAGATGGATTGGGCAATCAGCCCCAGCATTTT. Residues: CASSQDGLGNQPQHF.

V is TRBV6-6 and J is TRBJ2-5; D is unresolved. The germline CDR1 and CDR2 sequences are MNHNY and SVGAGI (reference sequence). V lost 4 bases to trimming and J lost 2 bases, with 17 bases between them. CDR3 length equals 16 residues. The CDR3 DNA is TGTGCCAGCAGTTGGGCATCCTCGATGGGGCAAGAGACCCAGTACTTC. It yields the protein CASSWASSMGQETQYF.

The V and J genes are TRBV6-5 and TRBJ2-3; tentatively, D is TRBD1 or TRBD2 (6 bases each). V shed 6 bases and J shed 6 bases, with 19 bases lying between them. Per the germline V gene, CDR1 is MNHEY and CDR2 is SVGAGI. The CDR3 is 15 amino acids. The CDR3: CASRGYGGLTDTQYF. The CDR3 bases are TGTGCCAGCAGGGGGTATGGGGGGCTAACTGATACGCAGTATTTT.

J is TRBJ2-7 and V is TRBV5-6; tentatively, D is TRBD2 (6 bases). The germline V gene has CDR1 SGHDT and CDR2 YYEEEE. The CDR3 consists of 12 residues. V was clipped by 3 bases and J by 12 bases, with 16 bases between them. CDR3 residues: CASSSTRVSAYF. The CDR3, as DNA: TGTGCCAGCAGCTCGACTAGAGTGAGTGCGTACTTC.

The chain is built from TRBV7-3 and TRBJ2-1; 7 nucleotides align to TRBD2. Germline V gene lookup returns CDR1 SGHTA and CDR2 FQGTGA. J gave up 9 bases and V 5 bases, and 7 bases lay outside the gene matches. The CDR3 covers 13 residues. The CDR3 DNA follows: TGTGCCAGCAGCCCTTTAGCGGGTTCTGAGCAGTTCTTC. It is translated as CASSPLAGSEQFF.

The table lists this clonotype with many counts. The chain joins TRBV12-3 or TRBV12-4 to TRBJ1-5; D perhaps matches TRBD1 (6 bases). The CDR3 runs to 15 residues. The V and J ends lost 1 base and 7 bases respectively, with 14 bases between them. The CDR3 spells CASSLGGGAGQPQHF. The DNA of the CDR3 is TGTGCCAGCAGTTTAGGGGGGGGCGCGGGCCAGCCCCAGCATTTT.

V gene TRBV6-1 combines with J gene TRBJ1-5; D is unresolved. CDR1 is MNHNS, CDR2 SASEGT, per germline. The CDR3 spans 11 residues. Trimming took off 6 bases at V and 9 bases at J, with 9 bases between the two ends. The DNA of the CDR3 is TGTGCCAGCAGCTTCGGAGGGCCCCAGCATTTT. Translated: CASSFGGPQHF.

This clonotype was detected only a few times. The gene calls are TRBV11-2 and TRBJ2-2; a weak D match, TRBD1 (6 bases). V was trimmed by 1 base and J by 2 bases, leaving 26 bases between them. CDR3 length: 21 amino acids. Germline V lookup: CDR1 SGHAT, CDR2 FQNNGV. The CDR3 is CASSLGRYRTEPYLNTGELFF. In DNA form, the CDR3 reads TGTGCCAGCAGCTTAGGCCGTTATAGGACAGAGCCTTATCTCAACACCGGGGAGCTGTTTTTT. Combining the CDR3 with reference TRBV11-2 and TRBJ2-2 gives the whole variable domain EAGVAQSPRYKIIEKRQSVAFWCNPISGHATLYWYQQILGQGPKLLIQFQNNGVVDDSQLPKDRFSAERLKGVDSTLKIQPAKLEDSAVYLCASSLGRYRTEPYLNTGELFFGEGSRLTVL.

This clonotype was recorded a few times. V is TRBV7-3 and J is TRBJ2-7, with a possible D match to TRBD2 (6 bases). Germline values: CDR1 SGHTA, CDR2 FQGTGA. The CDR3 runs to 17 residues. V was clipped by 0 bases and J by 6 bases, with 21 bases between them. This chain's CDR3 is CASSLTASGSSSSEQYF. The DNA of the CDR3 is TGTGCCAGCAGCTTAACGGCCAGCGGGTCCTCCAGCAGCGAGCAGTACTTC.

This clonotype was seen only a few times. The chain employs TRBV7-9 and TRBJ2-1; D is undetermined. V was trimmed by 5 bases and J by 10 bases, leaving 18 bases between them. CDR1 and CDR2 from the germline V gene are SEHNR and FQNEAQ (reference sequence). The CDR3 contains 14 residues. This CDR3 reads CASSPSAVVYEQFF. Written as DNA, the CDR3 is TGTGCCAGCAGCCCCTCGGCAGTCGTCTACGAGCAGTTCTTC.

This clonotype was seen more than once but under ten times. The chain is built from TRBV11-2 and TRBJ2-4; TRBD1 matches at 8 bases. This CDR3 is 14 amino acids long. J lost 8 bases, V lost 1 base, and 4 bases had no gene match. CDR1 is SGHAT and CDR2 is FQNNGV in the germline V gene. The CDR3 DNA sequence: TGTGCCAGCAGCTTAGCTTCGGACAGGGACATTCAGTACTTC. It codes for CASSLASDRDIQYF.

The genes are TRBV5-4 and TRBJ2-7, with a possible D match to TRBD2 (5 bases). Germline loops: CDR1 SGHNT, CDR2 YYREEE (reference sequence). V was pared by 1 base and J by 3 bases, with 14 bases between. This CDR3 is built from 15 residues. The DNA of the CDR3 is TGTGCCAGCAGCTTGATTAGCGACGGAAGCTACGAGCAGTACTTC. It encodes CASSLISDGSYEQYF.

The chain couples TRBV6-5 to TRBJ1-3, with D possibly matching TRBD1 (6 bases). This CDR3 contains 15 residues. Germline V CDR1 and CDR2: MNHEY, SVGAGI. V lost 5 bases, J lost 0 bases, and 11 bases lay in between. This chain's CDR3 is CASSAGQYSGNTIYF. As DNA, the CDR3 is TGTGCCAGCAGTGCCGGACAGTACTCTGGAAACACCATATATTTT.

This sequence joins TRBV13 and TRBJ2-4; tentatively, D is TRBD1 (5 bases). The V gene's germline CDR1 is PRHDT and CDR2 FYEKMQ (reference sequence). CDR3 length: 13 residues. Trimming removed 4 bases at V and 7 bases at J, with 11 bases between. The CDR3 region is CASSSGSWNIQYF. DNA of the CDR3: TGTGCCAGCAGCTCAGGGTCCTGGAACATTCAGTACTTC.

This clonotype was picked up many times. The chain employs TRBV12-3 or TRBV12-4 and TRBJ2-7; possible D gene TRBD1, 7 bases. The CDR3 consists of 15 residues. V was cut by 6 bases and J by 3 bases, with 18 bases left in between. The CDR3 reads CASSPGGGGSYEQYF. The DNA of the CDR3 is TGTGCCAGCAGCCCAGGGGGAGGAGGGAGCTACGAGCAGTACTTC.

In its sample, this clonotype was seen a few times. The genes are TRBV6-5 and TRBJ2-5; 7 bases match TRBD2. The CDR3 contains 15 residues. J lost 1 base, V lost 6 bases, and 8 bases had no gene match. CDR1 and CDR2 (germline): MNHEY, SVGAGI. CDR3 DNA: TGTGCCAGCAGGAGGGCGGGAGAGGGCCAAGAGACCCAGTACTTC. It encodes CASRRAGEGQETQYF.

This chain uses TRBV4-1 with TRBJ2-7; a possible D gene is TRBD2 (5 bases). With 1 base removed from V and 1 base from J, the gap between germline ends came to 8 bases. Per germline, CDR1 MGHRA and CDR2 YSYEKL. The CDR3 sequence is 14 residues long. CDR3 region: CASSQGTLSYEQYF. CDR3 DNA sequence: TGCGCCAGCAGCCAAGGGACTCTATCCTACGAGCAGTACTTC.

This clonotype was detected many times. The chain combines TRBV15 with TRBJ2-3; D possibly corresponds to TRBD1 (6 bases). The CDR3 consists of 17 residues. The V end was cut by 2 bases, the J end by 1 base, with 16 bases between. Germline CDR1 LNHNV, CDR2 YYDKDF (reference sequence). CDR3 in amino acids: CATSRSERDTGTDTQYF. The CDR3 nucleotides are TGTGCCACCAGCAGATCAGAACGGGACACAGGCACAGATACGCAGTATTTT.

This clonotype was seen a few times. The V call is TRBV6-2 or TRBV6-3, the J call TRBJ2-7; D possibly corresponds to TRBD1 (5 bases). Germline CDR1 and CDR2: MNHEY and SVGEGT. V lost 5 bases, J lost 6 bases, and 20 bases lay in between. The CDR3 length is 15 residues. CDR3 protein: CASSPDPQRRGEQYF. DNA of the CDR3: TGTGCCAGCAGTCCAGACCCACAAAGAAGGGGCGAGCAGTACTTC.